What follows are 12 T cell receptor beta chains derived from one specimen sequenced in a study of shared T cell receptors in the human thymus. Using immunoSEQ multiplex PCR, the repertoire was profiled, and TCRdb retains in-frame clones only, with some absent. The sample shows more than 550,000 clones, roughly 88% of them seen only once. This sample also appeared in a second study, on human thymus T cells.

The sample consisted of thymocytes. The receptor source for this set is a girl less than two years old with a congenital heart defect.

This clone was recorded once. The rearrangement links TRBV7-9 to TRBJ1-2; 7 bases match TRBD1. Per the germline V gene, CDR1 is SEHNR and CDR2 is FQNEAQ (reference sequence). With V trimmed by 6 bases and J by 6 bases, 4 bases remained unmatched. The CDR3 totals 12 residues. Written as DNA, the CDR3 is TGTGCCAGCAGGCCGACAGGGAATGGCTACACCTTC. Residues: CASRPTGNGYTF.

The gene calls are TRBV29-1 and TRBJ1-1, with 7 bases identical to TRBD1. The germline CDR1 and CDR2 sequences are SQVTM and ANQGSEA. Trimming at V came to 7 bases and at J to 0 bases, leaving 8 bases not matched to a gene. The CDR3 is made up of 14 amino acids. The CDR3: CSASTGLMNTEAFF. Written as DNA, the CDR3 is TGCAGCGCCTCGACAGGGCTTATGAACACTGAAGCTTTCTTT.

J is TRBJ2-1 and V is TRBV19; possible D gene TRBD1, 6 bases. The CDR3 extends over 13 amino acids. The V end lost 5 bases, the J end lost 4 bases, and 9 bases lay between the germline ends. Germline V lookup: CDR1 LNHDA, CDR2 SQIVND (reference sequence). The CDR3 sequence: CASSPGQYNEQFF. The DNA for the CDR3 is TGTGCCAGTAGTCCAGGACAGTACAATGAGCAGTTCTTC.

V gene TRBV11-3 combines with J gene TRBJ2-2, with D perhaps TRBD2 (5 bases). In germline, CDR1 is SGHNT, CDR2 YENEEA. The CDR3 contains 16 residues. Trimming took 4 bases from V and 1 from J, leaving 13 bases between them. The CDR3 nucleotides read TGTGCCAGCAGCTGGACCTCCCGGGGGAACACCGGGGAGCTGTTTTTT. Protein: CASSWTSRGNTGELFF.

This clone was counted only a few times. The rearrangement uses TRBV7-6 and TRBJ2-5; 11 positions match TRBD1. V lost 4 bases to trimming and J lost 7 bases; unmatched junction nucleotides: 8. This CDR3 has 15 amino acids. Germline V gives CDR1 SGHVS, CDR2 FNYEAQ. The CDR3 coding sequence is TGTGCCAGCAGCTCCCAGGGACAGGGGGAGGTGACCCAGTACTTC. Protein product: CASSSQGQGEVTQYF. The variable domain in full, completed from reference TRBV7-6 and TRBJ2-5, reads GAGVSQSPRYKVTKRGQDVALRCDPISGHVSLYWYRQALGQGPEFLTYFNYEAQQDKSGLPNDRFSAERPEGSISTLTIQRTEQRDSAMYRCASSSQGQGEVTQYFGPGTRLLVL.

This clone was detected only once. This chain connects TRBV6-1 to TRBJ1-2; the D gene is possibly TRBD1 (6 bases). The CDR3 runs 15 residues. In germline, CDR1 is MNHNS, CDR2 SASEGT. V lost 2 bases and J lost 2, with 12 bases in between. The CDR3 DNA reads TGTGCCAGCAGTGAAAGAGACAGGTTAAACTATGGCTACACCTTC. Encoded protein: CASSERDRLNYGYTF.

V gene TRBV19 combines with J gene TRBJ1-5; the match to TRBD1 covers 7 bases. After removal of 3 bases from V and 0 bases from J, the junction contained 11 bases not matched to a gene. This CDR3 comprises 18 residues. Germline-derived CDR1 and CDR2 are LNHDA and SQIVND (reference sequence). The CDR3 region is CASSIGAGGSHSNQPQHF. The CDR3, as DNA: TGTGCCAGTAGTATTGGGGCAGGGGGTTCCCATAGCAATCAGCCCCAGCATTTT.

V gene TRBV2 combines with J gene TRBJ1-2; 9 nucleotides align to TRBD1. Trimming removed 11 bases from V and 10 bases from J; junction bases left unmatched: 26. The CDR3 contains 17 residues. Germline CDR1 SNHLY, CDR2 FYNNEI. The DNA for the CDR3 is TGTGCCTGGAGTTTCTTCCCGGGACAGGGAACGTTAGCGGACTACACCTTC. It yields the protein CAWSFFPGQGTLADYTF.

The gene calls are TRBV12-5 and TRBJ1-2, with D possibly matching TRBD1 (5 bases). V was shortened by 1 base and J by 6 bases, with 21 bases between the two germline ends. The CDR3 runs to 17 residues. CDR1 and CDR2 from the germline V gene are LGHNT and FRNRAP. Written as DNA, the CDR3 is TGTGCTAGTGGTTTGGCCCAGGGCGGGATTCACCTCGATGGCTACACCTTC. Its protein product is CASGLAQGGIHLDGYTF. Full variable domain (rest looked up from reference TRBV12-5 and TRBJ1-2): DARVTQTPRHKVTEMGQEVTMRCQPILGHNTVFWYRQTMMQGLELLAYFRNRAPLDDSGMPKDRFSAEMPDATLATLKIQPSEPRDSAVYFCASGLAQGGIHLDGYTFGSGTRLTVV.

In its sample, this clone was seen once. V gene TRBV7-2 combines with J gene TRBJ2-7, with TRBD1 as a possible D gene (6 bases). CDR1 and CDR2 from the germline V gene are SGHTA and FQGNSA. Trimming stripped 5 bases from V and 3 bases from J, with 14 bases between. CDR3 length: 14 residues. For the CDR3, the DNA is TGTGCCAGCAGCCCAACGGGACAAAACTACGAGCAGTACTTC. Protein sequence: CASSPTGQNYEQYF.

This clone has just one count. The chain links TRBV12-5 to TRBJ2-3, with 10 bases aligning to TRBD2. V lost 6 bases to trimming and J lost 1 base; unmatched junction nucleotides: 13. This CDR3 is built from 18 residues. CDR1 and CDR2 (germline): LGHNT, FRNRAP. The chain's CDR3 is CASGPPGSGGRGTDTQYF. CDR3 nucleotides: TGTGCTAGTGGACCCCCGGGTAGCGGGGGGCGGGGCACAGATACGCAGTATTTT.

The chain combines TRBV5-1 with TRBJ2-1; tentatively, D is TRBD2 (6 bases). The CDR3 spans 18 residues. The germline CDR1 and CDR2 sequences are SGHRS and YFSETQ. V was pared by 3 bases and J by 1 base, with 20 bases between. This chain's CDR3 is CASSWGGPSSGSYNEQFF. The CDR3 nucleotides are TGCGCCAGCAGCTGGGGAGGTCCCTCGTCCGGGTCCTACAATGAGCAGTTCTTC.